This TCR beta chain was sequenced in a study of blood T cell repertoires in COVID-19. Study as a whole: Sites in the United States, Italy and Spain provided acute and convalescent COVID-19 samples. Sources were T cells, B-cell-depleted T cells, or PBMCs; the material itself was cDNA or gDNA.

Trimming cost V 6 bases and J 3 bases; bases outside gene matches: 6. This CDR3 has 15 residues. Germline CDR1 reads LNHDA; CDR2 reads SQIVND (reference sequence). Original methodology: Scientists estimated how many nucleated cells there were by amplifying reference gene primers. Data came from immunoSEQ multiplex PCR; TCRdb stores just in-frame clones and leaves some out. The D gene and trimming were derived from the DNA, and the V and J assignments and clone size from that table. The sample lists over 65,000 clones; under 95% were seen once. This receptor was identified in a human donor in a cohort sampled during active COVID-19. The chain recombines TRBV19 with TRBJ2-2; 8 bases are a match to TRBD1. Sequencing was done on a sample of peripheral blood. CDR3 region: CASRGQALDTGELFF. CDR3 nucleotide sequence: TGTGCCAGTAGGGGACAGGCCCTAGACACCGGGGAGCTGTTTTTT.